Given below is one TCR beta chain in context. What it recognizes is unknown. The sample belongs to a study of beta chain features in type 1 diabetes. Reverse transcribing all isolated RNA meant expressed TCRB transcripts were sequenced. Method: immunoSEQ multiplex PCR; TCRdb's copy keeps in-frame clones and lacks some. The sample shows 95,000 to 150,000 clones, 15% to 20% of them seen only once. V shed 0 bases and J shed 4 bases, with 6 bases lying between them. The CDR3 spans 13 residues. Germline lookup yields CDR1 SGHRS and CDR2 YFSETQ. Study-level findings and limits: The cDNA sequencing approach could over-represent high-TCR-expressing cells. The question left open here concerned HLA type influencing TCRB rearrangement. When Type 1 diabetes patients were examined, their TCRB CDR3s proved moderately but significantly shorter in all four CD4+ subsets. A greater similarity of naive, central memory and Treg TCRB repertoires was seen among patients than among healthy donors.

This chain joins TRBV5-1 and TRBJ2-3; D perhaps matches TRBD2 (5 bases). The sequenced material came from central memory CD4+ T cells from blood. The sequence was obtained from a man younger than 45 with type 1 diabetes. CDR3 sequence (DNA): TGCGCCAGCAGCTTGGCCGGGGCAGATACGCAGTATTTT. Protein: CASSLAGADTQYF.